Reported below is one T cell receptor beta chain. The antigen is unknown. These data are taken from a study of siplizumab effects on memory and regulatory T cells. The repertoire was sequenced with immunoSEQ multiplex PCR; TCRdb's copy has only in-frame clones and lacks some. The sample records over 65,000 clones, 93% being singletons. CDR1 and CDR2 (germline): SGHKS, YYEKEE (reference sequence). This CDR3 has 13 amino acids. Trimming took off 2 bases at V and 2 bases at J, with 8 bases between the two ends. Study outcomes and limitations: Alloreactive sequences traceable to unstimulated CD4+ memory cells were significantly reduced by siplizumab.

The chain employs TRBV5-5 and TRBJ2-7, with D hard to call. The sequencing input was CD8+ T cells sorted from blood. The sequence was collected from a human donor in good health. CDR3 amino acids: CASSFHTTYEQYF. CDR3 nucleotides: TGTGCCAGCAGCTTTCATACTACCTACGAGCAGTACTTC.